This T cell receptor (beta chain) was captured by sequencing in a study of somatic mutations in cytotoxic T cells in rheumatoid arthritis. Between the trimmed V and J ends, which lost 0 bases and 6 bases, there was a span of 14 bases. The CDR3 runs to 15 residues. The germline V gene encodes CDR1 SGDLS and CDR2 YYNGEE. Some clones are missing from TCRdb's copy, which holds only in-frame ones; the method was immunoSEQ multiplex PCR. The table shows some 18,000 clones, with roughly 72% occurring only once. Material: CD8+ T cells sorted from blood. This sequence was found in a man in his 60s in good health. This chain joins TRBV9 and TRBJ2-3; the D gene is possibly TRBD2 (6 bases). The CDR3 spells CASSVVGSWVDTQYF. The CDR3, as DNA: TGTGCCAGCAGCGTAGTCGGGAGTTGGGTGGATACGCAGTATTTT.